The 30 T cell receptor beta chains listed next were all sequenced from one sample in a study of read filtering for tumor transcriptome and immune sequencing. The library was built from roughly 400 ng RNA with molecular barcoded adaptors for alpha/delta and beta/gamma chains. TCRdb re-called the reads with MiXCR, one entry per CDR3 protein. The profile shows under 30,000 distinct CDR3 sequences, approximately 23% of them singletons. Source material: a population of CD138-negative cells sorted from bone marrow. The receptors come from a donor at least 40 years old with multiple myeloma.

The chain links TRBV25-1 to TRBJ2-1; TRBD2 matches at 9 bases. CDR1 is MGHDK, CDR2 SYGVNS, per germline. This CDR3 contains 14 residues. V lost 7 bases to trimming and J lost 9 bases; unmatched junction nucleotides: 10. The DNA of the CDR3 is TGTGCCAGCACCTTTGGCGGGGGGGCTGGTGAGCAGTTCTTC. Translated: CASTFGGGAGEQFF.

In its sample, this clonotype was seen many times. The chain combines TRBV29-1 with TRBJ2-5; perhaps D is TRBD1 or TRBD2 (6 bases each). Germline V gene data show CDR1 as SQVTM and CDR2 as ANQGSEA. V was trimmed by 6 bases and J by 4 bases, leaving 15 bases between them. The CDR3 is 13 residues long. Here the CDR3 DNA reads TGCAGCGTCCAACGGGGGCTAGGAGAGACCCAGTACTTC. This gives the protein CSVQRGLGETQYF.

The table lists this clonotype with many counts. The chain has TRBV20-1 and TRBJ1-1, with D possibly TRBD1 on 5 matching bases. Germline V lookup: CDR1 DFQATT, CDR2 SNEGSKA (reference sequence). V lost 6 bases and J 4 bases, leaving 18 bases between the germline ends. The CDR3 has 14 residues. The CDR3 nucleotides read TGCAGTGCCCTCAGCGGGGGGGAAGCCACTGAAGCTTTCTTT. It yields the protein CSALSGGEATEAFF.

The chain combines TRBV19 with TRBJ1-5; 7 bases map to TRBD1. CDR3 length: 14 amino acids. The germline gives CDR1 LNHDA, CDR2 SQIVND (reference sequence). V gave up 5 bases and J gave up 2 bases; unmatched junction bases: 3. The CDR3 sequence: CASSVTGGNQPQHF. CDR3 DNA sequence: TGTGCCAGTAGTGTCACAGGGGGCAATCAGCCCCAGCATTTT.

This clonotype occurred many times. This chain uses TRBV5-4 with TRBJ2-1; D unresolved. This CDR3 comprises 13 residues. V was clipped by 0 bases and J by 5 bases, with 6 bases between them. CDR1 is SGHNT, CDR2 YYREEE, per germline (reference sequence). The DNA of the CDR3 is TGTGCCAGCAGCTTGGTGACAAACAATGAGCAGTTCTTC. It translates to CASSLVTNNEQFF.

This clonotype was counted ten times or more. The rearrangement uses TRBV7-9 and TRBJ2-3, with D possibly being TRBD2 (5 bases). Trimming cost V 3 bases and J 4 bases, with 8 bases left between them. There are 13 residues in the CDR3. Per the germline V gene, CDR1 is SEHNR and CDR2 is FQNEAQ (reference sequence). CDR3 DNA: TGTGCCAGCAGCTTTGAGGGTGCAGATACGCAGTATTTT. It yields the protein CASSFEGADTQYF.

Ten or more counts support this clonotype. This rearrangement joins TRBV7-3 to TRBJ2-5, with TRBD2 matching 15 bases. The CDR3 has 15 residues. V gave up 4 bases and J gave up 4 bases; unmatched junction bases: 1. CDR1 and CDR2 from the germline V gene are SGHTA and FQGTGA. CDR3 sequence (DNA): TGTGCCAGCAGCTCGGGACTAGCGGGGGGAGAGACCCAGTACTTC. This gives the protein CASSSGLAGGETQYF.

Concerning this clonotype itself: At one end, the junction sequence differs from germline, possibly due to a read error. V usage is TRBV14 and J usage is TRBJ1-4; TRBD1 is a possible D gene (6 bases). CDR3 length equals 16 residues. The V gene's germline CDR1 is SGHDN and CDR2 FVKESK. CDR3 in amino acids: CASSQGGAGAFEKLLF. The DNA for the CDR3 is TGTGCCAGCAGCCAAGGGGGGGCAGGAGCCTTTGAAAAACTGTTATTT.

This clonotype appeared many times. V and J are TRBV21-1 and TRBJ2-5. TRBV21-1 is a listed pseudogene. The CDR3 has 13 residues. CDR3: CASSLQGKETQYF. The CDR3 nucleotides read TGTGCCAGCAGCTTACAAGGGAAAGAGACCCAGTACTTC.

This clonotype is labeled medium-sized (0.01 to 0.1%). The gene calls are TRBV28 and TRBJ2-7; perhaps D is TRBD1 or TRBD2 (5 bases each). V lost 6 bases to trimming and J lost 3 bases, with 9 bases between them. The CDR3 sequence is 12 residues long. Looked up from germline, CDR1 is MDHEN and CDR2 is SYDVKM. The CDR3 nucleotides read TGTGCCAGCAGCTGGGGGAACTACGAGCAGTACTTC. Translated: CASSWGNYEQYF.

This clonotype is judged medium-sized. DNA of the CDR3: TGCGCCAGCAGCCAAGAAATAGCCGGGACAGGGGTGGACGAGCAGTACTTC. Protein sequence: CASSQEIAGTGVDEQYF. The V call is TRBV4-1, the J call TRBJ2-7; 10 bases match TRBD1. The CDR3 length is 17 residues. Germline trimming cut 0 bases from V and 5 bases from J; bases unmatched to any gene: 10. Germline V gene sequence: CDR1 MGHRA, CDR2 YSYEKL.

This clonotype occurred once. This clone may be a read error of a much larger clone one base away. The chain links TRBV9 to TRBJ2-3; a weak D match, TRBD2 (5 bases). This CDR3 has 16 residues. The germline V gene encodes CDR1 SGDLS and CDR2 YYNGEE. The CDR3 nucleotides read TGTGCCAGCAGCGTAGATGGCGGTCCTAGCACAGCTACGCAGTATTTT. The encoded protein is CASSVDGGPSTATQYF. Full variable domain (rest looked up from reference TRBV9 and TRBJ2-3): DSGVTQTPKHLITATGQRVTLRCSPRSGDLSVYWYQQSLDQGLQFLIQYYNGEERAKGNILERFSAQQFPDLHSELNLSSLELGDSALYFCASSVDGGPSTATQYFGPGTRLTVL.

The chain couples TRBV29-1 to TRBJ2-6; no firm D call. V lost 7 bases and J 2 bases, leaving 21 bases between the germline ends. The germline CDR1 and CDR2 sequences are SQVTM and ANQGSEA. CDR3 size: 17 residues. CDR3: CSAQNQDPLPGANVLTF. CDR3 DNA sequence: TGCAGCGCACAAAATCAGGACCCTCTCCCTGGGGCCAACGTCCTGACTTTC.

The table lists this clonotype with many counts. DNA of the CDR3: TGCAGCGGGGGTGGACAGGGAGTTGGTGAAGCTTTCTTT. It codes for CSGGGQGVGEAFF. The V and J genes are TRBV29-1 and TRBJ1-1; 8 nucleotides line up with TRBD1. V was clipped by 7 bases and J by 7 bases; unmatched bases: 11. CDR1 is SQVTM, CDR2 ANQGSEA, per germline. This CDR3 is built from 13 residues.

This clonotype was seen a handful of times. The rearrangement links TRBV3-1 to TRBJ2-1; D not resolved. CDR1 is LGHDT and CDR2 is YNNKEL in the germline V gene (reference sequence). This CDR3 spans 13 amino acids. Trimming cost V 3 bases and J 10 bases, with 13 bases left between them. The CDR3 sequence: CASSQLPSGEQFF. In nucleotides, the CDR3 is TGTGCCAGCAGCCAGCTCCCAAGTGGGGAGCAGTTCTTC.

V is TRBV2 and J is TRBJ1-2; 10 nucleotides agree with TRBD1. The CDR3 consists of 13 residues. V lost 8 bases and J lost 4; bases outside the gene matches: 4. Germline V gene data show CDR1 as SNHLY and CDR2 as FYNNEI. CDR3 sequence reads: CASFWTGGYGYTF. In nucleotides, the CDR3 is TGTGCCAGCTTTTGGACAGGGGGCTATGGCTACACCTTC. The full variable domain, with the rest looked up from reference TRBV2 and TRBJ1-2, is EPEVTQTPSHQVTQMGQEVILRCVPISNHLYFYWYRQILGQKVEFLVSFYNNEISEKSEIFDDQFSVERPDGSNFTLKIRSTKLEDSAMYFCASFWTGGYGYTFGSGTRLTVV.

This clonotype was seen repeatedly, ten times or more. The chain carries TRBV6-8 and TRBJ2-7, with TRBD1 matching over 8 bases. With V trimmed by 6 bases and J by 1 base, 5 bases remained unmatched. CDR1 MNHGY and CDR2 SAAAGT come from the germline V gene. CDR3 size: 14 residues. The DNA for the CDR3 is TGTGCCAGCAGGTCAGGGGGCGATTCCTACGAGCAGTACTTC. Translating it yields CASRSGGDSYEQYF.

There are many counts of this clonotype. This sequence joins TRBV2 and TRBJ2-2, with 12 bases lining up with TRBD2. This CDR3 spans 14 amino acids. Germline CDR1 is SNHLY and CDR2 is FYNNEI. J was trimmed by 5 bases and V by 6 bases; bases with no gene match: 1. The DNA for the CDR3 is TGTGCCAGCAGCACTAGCGGGGGGACCGGGGAGCTGTTTTTT. This encodes CASSTSGGTGELFF.

For this clonotype: This may stem from a read error, because a much larger clone lies one nucleotide away. V gene TRBV29-1 combines with J gene TRBJ1-1; the match to TRBD1 covers 8 bases. The CDR3 runs 14 residues. From germline, CDR1 is SQVTM and CDR2 ANQGSEA. J gave up 7 bases and V 5 bases, and 12 bases lay outside the gene matches. The chain's CDR3 is CSVNRRQGRDEAFF. CDR3 DNA sequence: TGCAGCGTTAATCGGAGACAGGGGCGGGATGAAGCTTTCTTT.

This clonotype was observed at least ten times. The rearrangement uses TRBV7-2 and TRBJ2-7; a weak D match, TRBD1 (6 bases). The germline CDR1 and CDR2 sequences are SGHTA and FQGNSA. The CDR3 length is 13 residues. Trimming removed 5 bases from V and 4 bases from J, with 12 bases in between. CDR3 DNA sequence: TGTGCCAGCAGCCCCGGGACACTTTACGAGCAGTACTTC. Residues: CASSPGTLYEQYF. Variable domain in full (rest from reference TRBV7-2 and TRBJ2-7): GAGVSQSPSNKVTEKGKDVELRCDPISGHTALYWYRQSLGQGLEFLIYFQGNSAPDKSGLPSDRFSAERTGGSVSTLTIQRTQQEDSAVYLCASSPGTLYEQYFGPGTRLTVT.

This clonotype has just a few counts. The rearrangement uses TRBV7-9 and TRBJ2-1; 9 bases align to TRBD1. There are 16 residues in the CDR3. After removal of 5 bases from V and 6 bases from J, the junction contained 11 bases not matched to a gene. Germline V gene lookup returns CDR1 SEHNR and CDR2 FQNEAQ (reference sequence). As DNA, the CDR3 is TGTGCCAGCAGCGTCACGGGACAGGGCGTGAGCAATGAGCAGTTCTTC. Translation: CASSVTGQGVSNEQFF.

This clonotype was observed a few times. A clone one base away is much larger, so this may be a read error. This rearrangement joins TRBV3-1 to TRBJ2-1, with D possibly TRBD1 on 5 matching bases. Germline V CDR1 and CDR2: LGHDT, YNNKEL (reference sequence). CDR3 length equals 13 residues. Trimming removed 4 bases from V and 8 bases from J, with 12 bases in between. This chain's CDR3 is CASSRPGNDEQFF. The CDR3 DNA reads as TGTGCCAGCAGCCGTCCAGGGAACGATGAGCAGTTCTTC.

This clonotype was detected ten times or more. V gene TRBV24-1 combines with J gene TRBJ2-3; TRBD1 matches 8 bases. Looked up from germline, CDR1 is KGHDR and CDR2 is SFDVKD. The V and J ends lost 4 bases and 2 bases, in that order; junction bases with no gene match: 1. The CDR3 length is 14 residues. The CDR3 loop reads CATSEDRVTDTQYF. In DNA form, the CDR3 reads TGTGCCACCAGTGAGGACAGGGTCACAGATACGCAGTATTTT.

This clonotype was found many times. This chain uses TRBV11-2 with TRBJ2-3, with a weak D call TRBD2 (6 bases). The CDR3 has 15 amino acids. V gave up 4 bases and J gave up 2 bases, with 13 bases separating them. Per the germline V gene, CDR1 is SGHAT and CDR2 is FQNNGV. CDR3 in amino acids: CASSSGTGDTDTQYF. The CDR3 DNA sequence: TGTGCCAGCAGCTCCGGGACTGGCGACACAGATACGCAGTATTTT.

The chain joins TRBV7-9 to TRBJ2-3; D is possibly TRBD2 (6 bases). The ends were cut back, 7 bases at V and 2 bases at J, with 19 bases in the middle. Germline V lookup: CDR1 SEHNR, CDR2 FQNEAQ (reference sequence). The length of the CDR3 is 16 residues. CDR3: CASIQRRAGDTDTQYF. In DNA, the CDR3 is TGTGCCAGCATCCAAAGGAGGGCAGGCGACACAGATACGCAGTATTTT.

This clonotype was found many times. V is TRBV9 and J is TRBJ1-5; 7 nucleotides match TRBD1. Germline CDR1 is SGDLS and CDR2 is YYNGEE. The J segment lost 4 bases and the V segment lost 0 bases, leaving 4 bases of the junction unmatched. The CDR3 length is 15 residues. CDR3: CASSVGDRKNQPQHF. The CDR3 DNA follows: TGTGCCAGCAGCGTAGGGGACAGAAAGAATCAGCCCCAGCATTTT.

This clonotype was recorded at least ten times. The V call is TRBV20-1, the J call TRBJ2-2, with D unclear. This CDR3 is 14 amino acids long. Trimming stripped 4 bases from V and 0 bases from J, with 9 bases between. CDR1 is DFQATT and CDR2 is SNEGSKA in the germline V gene (reference sequence). The CDR3 DNA is TGCAGTGCTACCAGGCCCCCGAACACCGGGGAGCTGTTTTTT. This gives the protein CSATRPPNTGELFF.

This clonotype was detected many times. The rearrangement uses TRBV18 and TRBJ2-7; 7 nucleotides align to TRBD1. The CDR3 consists of 13 residues. CDR1 and CDR2 from the germline V gene are KGHSH and LQKENI. With V trimmed by 5 bases and J by 2 bases, 3 bases remained unmatched. The chain's CDR3 is CASSFGTAYEQYF. CDR3 DNA: TGTGCCAGCTCATTCGGGACAGCCTACGAGCAGTACTTC.

The chain couples TRBV4-1 to TRBJ1-1, with no clear D. Trimming removed 1 base at V and 3 bases at J, with 12 bases between. The CDR3 runs 15 residues. Germline V gene sequence: CDR1 MGHRA, CDR2 YSYEKL. The CDR3 is CASSQGRILDTEAFF. In DNA, the CDR3 is TGCGCCAGCAGCCAAGGCAGGATTTTGGACACTGAAGCTTTCTTT.

In regard to this clonotype: The CDR3 ends on some other residue instead of the conserved phenylalanine or tryptophan, so this is likely a read error. V is TRBV7-2 and J is TRBJ2-6; TRBD1 aligns across 11 bases. Germline V gene sequence: CDR1 SGHTA, CDR2 FQGNSA. This CDR3 is 20 amino acids long. Trimming at V came to 5 bases and at J to 0 bases, leaving 12 bases not matched to a gene. CDR3 in DNA: TGTGCCAGCAGCCCTAGTGTGGGACAGGGGGTTTACTCTGGGGCCAACGTCCTGACTCTC. Protein sequence: CASSPSVGQGVYSGANVLTL.